These 28 T cell receptor beta chains were all obtained from the same sample, sequenced in a study of T cell responses to AZD1222 COVID-19 vaccine. The data were produced by immunoSEQ multiplex PCR, yet TCRdb's version contains in-frame clones alone and is incomplete. This sample has about 170,000 clones, with about 85% found just once. Here the sequenced sample was peripheral blood, taken on day 0 of AZD1222 vaccination. All receptors come from an adult in good health.

V usage is TRBV24-1 and J usage is TRBJ2-7, with D hard to call. Between the trimmed V and J ends, which lost 4 bases and 3 bases, there was a span of 6 bases. The CDR3 is made up of 12 amino acids. In germline, CDR1 is KGHDR, CDR2 SFDVKD. The CDR3 loop is CATSDAGYEQYF. The CDR3 DNA is TGTGCCACCAGTGACGCAGGCTACGAGCAGTACTTC.

The chain uses TRBV7-9 and TRBJ2-2; D is possibly TRBD2 (5 bases). The CDR3 runs 15 residues. Between the trimmed V and J ends, which lost 5 bases and 3 bases, there was a span of 13 bases. The germline V gene encodes CDR1 SEHNR and CDR2 FQNEAQ (reference sequence). CDR3 DNA: TGTGCCAGCAGCCCCGGGATTACTTACACCGGGGAGCTGTTTTTT. It specifies CASSPGITYTGELFF.

This clone has a single count. This chain links TRBV5-6 with TRBJ1-3, with D possibly matching TRBD1 (6 bases). V lost 2 bases and J lost 4, with 13 bases in between. Germline CDR1 and CDR2: SGHDT and YYEEEE. This CDR3 is built from 15 residues. DNA of the CDR3: TGTGCCAGCAGCTTCAGGGGTTCGGCCGGAAACACCATATATTTT. This codes for CASSFRGSAGNTIYF.

J is TRBJ1-2 and V is TRBV9; 7 nucleotides match TRBD1. Germline loops: CDR1 SGDLS, CDR2 YYNGEE. The CDR3 has 14 amino acids. After removal of 4 bases from V and 8 bases from J, the junction contained 11 bases not matched to a gene. CDR3 in amino acids: CASSQENRGLGYTF. The CDR3 nucleotides read TGTGCCAGCAGCCAAGAGAACAGGGGACTCGGCTACACCTTC. Filled out from reference TRBV9 and TRBJ1-2, the complete variable domain reads DSGVTQTPKHLITATGQRVTLRCSPRSGDLSVYWYQQSLDQGLQFLIQYYNGEERAKGNILERFSAQQFPDLHSELNLSSLELGDSALYFCASSQENRGLGYTFGSGTRLTVV.

V usage is TRBV11-2 and J usage is TRBJ2-3; D ambiguous. Deletions cut 5 bases from V and 3 bases from J, with 18 bases between. Germline CDR1 and CDR2: SGHAT and FQNNGV. The CDR3 has 16 amino acids. The CDR3 DNA follows: TGTGCCAGCAGCCCCCCTTCCGGACCCACGACAGATACGCAGTATTTT. Its protein product is CASSPPSGPTTDTQYF.

This clone showed up just a few times. Here the CDR3 DNA reads TGCGCCAGCAGCTCGGGGTGGTATGGCTACACCTTC. Translating gives CASSSGWYGYTF. The V gene is TRBV5-1, the J gene TRBJ1-2; D is undetermined. The germline gives CDR1 SGHRS, CDR2 YFSETQ. The CDR3 contains 12 residues. Trimming removed 3 bases at V and 5 bases at J, with 8 bases between.

This sequence joins TRBV11-2 and TRBJ2-2; 7 nucleotides match TRBD2. CDR1 is SGHAT, CDR2 FQNNGV, per germline. Trimming removed 1 base from V and 2 bases from J; junction bases left unmatched: 4. This CDR3 is 16 amino acids long. The CDR3: CASSLAGTTNTGELFF. The DNA of the CDR3 is TGTGCCAGCAGCTTAGCCGGGACTACCAACACCGGGGAGCTGTTTTTT.

The gene calls are TRBV2 and TRBJ1-3; D is possibly TRBD1 (5 bases). The CDR3 extends over 15 amino acids. Per the germline V gene, CDR1 is SNHLY and CDR2 is FYNNEI. V was clipped by 2 bases and J by 4 bases, with 12 bases between them. The CDR3 sequence: CASSEYGAAGNTIYF. CDR3 coding DNA: TGTGCCAGCAGTGAATACGGGGCGGCCGGAAACACCATATATTTT.

The chain combines TRBV18 with TRBJ2-3, with 8 bases fitting TRBD1. The CDR3 is 17 amino acids. Losses at the gene ends were 6 bases for V and 5 bases for J; bases not matched to a gene: 16. The germline gives CDR1 KGHSH, CDR2 LQKENI. The CDR3 nucleotides read TGTGCCAGCTCCAATCTACCCGGGACAGGAAAGATAGATACGCAGTATTTT. Its translation: CASSNLPGTGKIDTQYF.

The CDR3 spells CASSMTVNTEAFF. The CDR3 region has the DNA TGTGCCAGTAGTATGACGGTTAACACTGAAGCTTTCTTT. This rearrangement joins TRBV19 to TRBJ1-1; D unclear. The V and J ends lost 3 bases and 2 bases respectively, with 7 bases between them. Germline assignment: CDR1 LNHDA and CDR2 SQIVND (reference sequence). The CDR3 totals 13 residues.

The CDR3 DNA follows: TGTGCCAGCAGGGGAACAGGGTCCGGCGAGCAGTACTTC. Translated, it gives CASRGTGSGEQYF. The rearrangement uses TRBV2 and TRBJ2-7, with a tentative D call TRBD1 (6 bases). The length of the CDR3 is 13 residues. Germline V gene lookup returns CDR1 SNHLY and CDR2 FYNNEI. The germline V and J ends were trimmed by 6 bases and 6 bases, with 15 bases remaining between them.

The chain is built from TRBV6-4 and TRBJ2-3; 12 bases fit TRBD2. Germline CDR1 is MRHNA and CDR2 is SNTAGT. This CDR3 comprises 16 residues. Trimming at V came to 8 bases and at J to 4 bases, leaving 10 bases not matched to a gene. The CDR3 reads CASSLLAGGPSDTQYF. The DNA of the CDR3 is TGTGCCAGCTCCCTCCTAGCGGGAGGGCCCTCAGATACGCAGTATTTT.

The DNA for the CDR3 is TGTGCCAGCAGTGAACAGGGGGCTAATGAAAAACTGTTTTTT. It yields the protein CASSEQGANEKLFF. The V call is TRBV2, the J call TRBJ1-4; TRBD1 agrees at 7 bases. This CDR3 has 14 amino acids. Trimming cost V 2 bases and J 3 bases; bases outside gene matches: 0. Germline CDR1 reads SNHLY; CDR2 reads FYNNEI.

This chain uses TRBV2 with TRBJ1-6; no clear D gene. The V end lost 8 bases, the J end lost 6 bases, and 11 bases lay between the germline ends. This CDR3 has 13 residues. Germline V CDR1 and CDR2: SNHLY, FYNNEI. CDR3 nucleotide sequence: TGTGCCAGCCCTCGGGTCCCTAATTCACCCCTCCACTTT. Translating it yields CASPRVPNSPLHF.

The chain employs TRBV5-6 and TRBJ2-6; D possibly corresponds to TRBD2 (6 bases). Trimming took off 4 bases at V and 2 bases at J, with 13 bases between the two ends. This CDR3 region has 16 residues. Looked up from germline, CDR1 is SGHDT and CDR2 is YYEEEE. The CDR3 sequence: CASSPWGGAGANVLTF. DNA of the CDR3: TGTGCCAGCAGCCCATGGGGCGGGGCTGGGGCCAACGTCCTGACTTTC. Variable domain in full (rest from reference TRBV5-6 and TRBJ2-6): DAGVTQSPTHLIKTRGQQVTLRCSPKSGHDTVSWYQQALGQGPQFIFQYYEEEERQRGNFPDRFSGHQFPNYSSELNVNALLLGDSALYLCASSPWGGAGANVLTFGAGSRLTVL.

The CDR3 loop reads CASSLDYTAFNQPQHF. The CDR3 DNA reads TGTGCCAGCAGCTTAGATTACACAGCCTTCAATCAGCCCCAGCATTTT. The genes are TRBV11-2 and TRBJ1-5; no firm D call. The germline gives CDR1 SGHAT, CDR2 FQNNGV. The CDR3 runs to 16 residues. The V end was cut by 0 bases, the J end by 3 bases, with 12 bases between.

This clone has only a few counts. This chain uses TRBV20-1 with TRBJ2-3; 10 bases align to TRBD2. Germline V gene sequence: CDR1 DFQATT, CDR2 SNEGSKA (reference sequence). CDR3 length equals 15 residues. Germline trimming cut 3 bases from V and 4 bases from J; bases unmatched to any gene: 7. The CDR3 DNA follows: TGCAGTGCTAGTCTTCGGACTAGCGGTTCAGATACGCAGTATTTT. Amino acids: CSASLRTSGSDTQYF.

The V gene is TRBV28, the J gene TRBJ1-5, with 7 bases identical to TRBD1. The CDR3 contains 17 residues. Per the germline V gene, CDR1 is MDHEN and CDR2 is SYDVKM. V shed 7 bases and J 0 bases; nucleotides not matched to a gene: 12. Written as DNA, the CDR3 is TGTGCCAGCACCACTAGGGGGCCAAATTATAGCAATCAGCCCCAGCATTTT. This translates into CASTTRGPNYSNQPQHF. Using reference TRBV28 and TRBJ1-5 for the parts outside the CDR3, the full variable domain is DVKVTQSSRYLVKRTGEKVFLECVQDMDHENMFWYRQDPGLGLRLIYFSYDVKMKEKGDIPEGYSVSREKKERFSLILESASTNQTSMYLCASTTRGPNYSNQPQHFGDGTRLSIL.

This chain links TRBV25-1 with TRBJ1-1, with D possibly TRBD1 on 5 matching bases. CDR3 size: 14 residues. Trimming took 6 bases from V and 1 from J, leaving 12 bases between them. In germline, CDR1 is MGHDK, CDR2 SYGVNS. Here the CDR3 DNA reads TGTGCCAGCAGCGGGCGGAGGGGGAACACTGAAGCTTTCTTT. Translation gives CASSGRRGNTEAFF. The full variable domain, in which reference TRBV25-1 and TRBJ1-1 provide the parts outside the CDR3, is EADIYQTPRYLVIGTGKKITLECSQTMGHDKMYWYQQDPGMELHLIHYSYGVNSTEKGDLSSESTVSRIRTEHFPLTLESARPSHTSQYLCASSGRRGNTEAFFGQGTRLTVV.

Regarding this clone: The sample has other DNA sequences that encode this CDR3 too. The chain couples TRBV7-9 to TRBJ2-7; 13 nucleotides line up with TRBD2. There are 15 residues in the CDR3. Germline V gene sequence: CDR1 SEHNR, CDR2 FQNEAQ (reference sequence). Trimming took 5 bases from V and 3 from J; bases not matched to a gene: 4. The CDR3 DNA reads TGTGCCAGCAGCCCTAGGACTAGCGGGAGCTACGAGCAGTACTTC. It yields the protein CASSPRTSGSYEQYF.

V usage is TRBV2 and J usage is TRBJ1-2, with 8 bases that match TRBD1. Trimming at V came to 8 bases and at J to 4 bases, leaving 6 bases not matched to a gene. The CDR3 sequence is 13 residues long. Germline V gene lookup returns CDR1 SNHLY and CDR2 FYNNEI. CDR3 amino acids: CASGGQAVYGYTF. For the CDR3, the DNA is TGTGCCAGCGGGGGACAGGCAGTCTATGGCTACACCTTC.

The CDR3 is CASSPGQGFWYEQYF. The CDR3 bases are TGTGCCAGCAGCCCAGGACAGGGCTTTTGGTACGAGCAGTACTTC. The rearrangement uses TRBV7-9 and TRBJ2-7; 8 positions match TRBD1. The CDR3 covers 15 residues. CDR1 and CDR2 from the germline V gene are SEHNR and FQNEAQ (reference sequence). Unmatched junction bases numbered 10, after V lost 5 bases and J lost 4 bases.

In this sample, this clone turned up once. The chain joins TRBV3-1 (or the pseudogene TRBV3-2) to TRBJ2-5; D ambiguous. This CDR3 is 14 amino acids long. Germline V lookup: CDR1 LGHDT, CDR2 YNNKEL (reference sequence). V was shortened by 2 bases and J by 0 bases, with 7 bases between the two germline ends. CDR3 amino acids: CASSQNPYQETQYF. DNA of the CDR3: TGTGCCAGCAGCCAAAATCCCTACCAAGAGACCCAGTACTTC.

The chain links TRBV6-5 to TRBJ1-4; a possible D gene is TRBD1 (5 bases). Trimming took off 6 bases at V and 1 base at J, with 12 bases between the two ends. Germline-derived CDR1 and CDR2 are MNHEY and SVGAGI. The CDR3 is made up of 15 amino acids. CDR3 nucleotides: TGTGCCAGCAGACTTAGACAGCTAACTAATGAAAAACTGTTTTTT. This sequence encodes CASRLRQLTNEKLFF.

This clone was seen once. The chain has TRBV19 and TRBJ1-3; 9 bases are shared with TRBD1. The trim removed 3 bases at V and 8 bases at J, leaving 8 bases unmatched. Germline CDR1 and CDR2: LNHDA and SQIVND (reference sequence). This CDR3 contains 15 residues. Written as DNA, the CDR3 is TGTGCCAGTAGTATCCCCCGGACAGGGGTAGACACCATATATTTT. It encodes CASSIPRTGVDTIYF.

V gene TRBV18 combines with J gene TRBJ1-3, with TRBD1 identical over 7 bases. There are 14 residues in the CDR3. V was pared by 5 bases and J by 2 bases, with 3 bases of the junction left unmatched. Germline CDR1 KGHSH, CDR2 LQKENI. The CDR3 bases are TGTGCCAGCTCATCGGGACAGACTGGAAACACCATATATTTT. Translation: CASSSGQTGNTIYF.

The rearrangement uses TRBV21-1 and TRBJ1-1. TRBV21-1 is a pseudogene locus. The CDR3 is 18 residues long. The CDR3 coding sequence is TGTGCCAGCAGCAAAGAGGTAAGGGACTGGGACGGGTTCGCTGAAGCTTTCTTT. Translated, it gives CASSKEVRDWDGFAEAFF.

The CDR3 region is CSGRPGLNTEAFF. Here the CDR3 DNA reads TGCAGCGGCCGCCCGGGCCTGAACACTGAAGCTTTCTTT. This chain joins TRBV29-1 and TRBJ1-1; D is unresolved. The germline gives CDR1 SQVTM, CDR2 ANQGSEA. CDR3 length: 13 amino acids. The ends were cut back, 7 bases at V and 0 bases at J, with 12 bases in the middle.